This T cell receptor (beta chain) was obtained from a study of neurological immune-mediated disorders. Study-level results: Phylogenetic grouping assigned the repertoires of 18 of 34 multiple sclerosis patients to a single related-CDR3 cluster, representing a possible signature.

PBMCs stored at -80 C, 2 million in total, were the source of the unsorted libraries. The authors made cDNA by 5'RACE with 10-nucleotide random UMIs. From 15-18 subjects, each sequencing run yielded over 160 million TCR-beta sequences. TCRdb reanalysed the 5' RACE reads using MiXCR and keeps one entry per CDR3 protein. Altogether 60,000 to 85,000 distinct CDR3 sequences are present, about 5.2% being singletons, with the ten largest covering 2% to 2.5%. V lost 1 base and J 3 bases, leaving 10 bases between the germline ends. The V gene's germline CDR1 is DFQATT and CDR2 SNEGSKA (reference sequence). This CDR3 has 14 residues. In this sample, this clonotype turned up many times. Its target is unknown.

The sequenced sample was PBMCs. The receptor was derived from a woman in her 30s with multiple sclerosis. This sequence joins TRBV20-1 and TRBJ1-5, with D possibly being TRBD1 (6 bases). CDR3 sequence reads: CSARGGANNQPQHF. CDR3 sequence (DNA): TGCAGTGCTAGAGGGGGGGCGAACAATCAGCCCCAGCATTTT.